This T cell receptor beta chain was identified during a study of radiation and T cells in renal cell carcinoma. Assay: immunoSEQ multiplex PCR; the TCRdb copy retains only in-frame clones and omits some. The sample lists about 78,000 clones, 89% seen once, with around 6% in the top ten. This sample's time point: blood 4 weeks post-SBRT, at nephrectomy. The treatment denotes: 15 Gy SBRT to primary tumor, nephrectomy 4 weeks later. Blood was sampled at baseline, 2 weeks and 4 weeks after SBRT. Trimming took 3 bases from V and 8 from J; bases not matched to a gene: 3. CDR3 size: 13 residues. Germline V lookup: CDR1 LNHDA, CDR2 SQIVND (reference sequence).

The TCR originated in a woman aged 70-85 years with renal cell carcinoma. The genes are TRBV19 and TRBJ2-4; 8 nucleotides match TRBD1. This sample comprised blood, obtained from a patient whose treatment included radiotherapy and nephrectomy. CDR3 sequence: CASSIGQGHIQYF. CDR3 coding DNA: TGTGCCAGTAGTATCGGACAGGGCCACATTCAGTACTTC.